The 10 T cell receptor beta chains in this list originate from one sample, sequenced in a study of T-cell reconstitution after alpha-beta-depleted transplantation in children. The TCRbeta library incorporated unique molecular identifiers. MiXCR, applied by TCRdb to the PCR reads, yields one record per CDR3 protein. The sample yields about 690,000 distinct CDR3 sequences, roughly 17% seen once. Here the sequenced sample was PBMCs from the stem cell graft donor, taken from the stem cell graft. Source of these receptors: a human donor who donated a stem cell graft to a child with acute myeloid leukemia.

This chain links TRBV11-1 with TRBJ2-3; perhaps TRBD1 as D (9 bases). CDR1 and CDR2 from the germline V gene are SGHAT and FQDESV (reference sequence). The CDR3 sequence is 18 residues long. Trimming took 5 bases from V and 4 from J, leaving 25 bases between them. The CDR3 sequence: CASSRLYSGTGSADTQYF. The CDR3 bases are TGTGCCAGCAGCCGCTTATATAGCGGGACAGGGTCCGCAGATACGCAGTATTTT.

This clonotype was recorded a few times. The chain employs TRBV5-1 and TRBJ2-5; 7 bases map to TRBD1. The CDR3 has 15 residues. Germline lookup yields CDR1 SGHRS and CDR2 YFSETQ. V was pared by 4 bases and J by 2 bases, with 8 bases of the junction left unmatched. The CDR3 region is CASSPGGQRQETQYF. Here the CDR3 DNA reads TGCGCCAGCAGCCCAGGGGGACAACGACAAGAGACCCAGTACTTC.

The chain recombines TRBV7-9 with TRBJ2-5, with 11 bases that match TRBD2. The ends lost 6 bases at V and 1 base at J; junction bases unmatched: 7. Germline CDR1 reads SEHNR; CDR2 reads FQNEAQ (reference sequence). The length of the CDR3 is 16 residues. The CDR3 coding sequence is TGTGCCAGCAGGTCCTCTAGCGGGGGGATCCAAGAGACCCAGTACTTC. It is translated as CASRSSSGGIQETQYF.

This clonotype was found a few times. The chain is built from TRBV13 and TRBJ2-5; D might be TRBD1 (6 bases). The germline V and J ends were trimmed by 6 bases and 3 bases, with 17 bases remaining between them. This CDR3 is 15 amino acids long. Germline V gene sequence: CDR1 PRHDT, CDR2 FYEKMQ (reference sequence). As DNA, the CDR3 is TGTGCCAGCAGGGCTACAGGGCAGGGCGAAGAGACCCAGTACTTC. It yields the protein CASRATGQGEETQYF.

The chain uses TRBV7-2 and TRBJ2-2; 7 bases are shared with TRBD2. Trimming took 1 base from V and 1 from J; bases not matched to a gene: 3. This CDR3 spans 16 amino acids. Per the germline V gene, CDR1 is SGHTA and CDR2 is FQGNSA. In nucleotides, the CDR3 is TGTGCCAGCAGCTTAGGAGGCGGGGGGAACACCGGGGAGCTGTTTTTT. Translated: CASSLGGGGNTGELFF.

Written as DNA, the CDR3 is TGCAGTGCTAGCGGGGAGGCCCCAGGATCCACAGATACGCAGTATTTT. It encodes CSASGEAPGSTDTQYF. This rearrangement joins TRBV20-1 to TRBJ2-3; D possibly corresponds to TRBD2 (6 bases). From germline, CDR1 is DFQATT and CDR2 SNEGSKA (reference sequence). Between the trimmed V and J ends, which lost 3 bases and 2 bases, there was a span of 18 bases. This CDR3 is built from 16 residues.

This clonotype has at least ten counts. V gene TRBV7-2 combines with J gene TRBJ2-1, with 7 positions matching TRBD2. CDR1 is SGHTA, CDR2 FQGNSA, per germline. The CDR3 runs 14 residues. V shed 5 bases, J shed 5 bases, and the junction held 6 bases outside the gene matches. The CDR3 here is CASSLEAGDNEQFF. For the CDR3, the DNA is TGTGCCAGCAGCCTTGAGGCGGGGGACAATGAGCAGTTCTTC.

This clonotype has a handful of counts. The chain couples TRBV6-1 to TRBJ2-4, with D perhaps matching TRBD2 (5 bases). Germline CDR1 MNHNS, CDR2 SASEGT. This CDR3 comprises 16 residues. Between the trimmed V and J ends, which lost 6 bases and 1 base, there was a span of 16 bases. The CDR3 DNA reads TGTGCCAGCAGCGCCCCGGGCCCGGGGGCCAAAAACATTCAGTACTTC. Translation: CASSAPGPGAKNIQYF.

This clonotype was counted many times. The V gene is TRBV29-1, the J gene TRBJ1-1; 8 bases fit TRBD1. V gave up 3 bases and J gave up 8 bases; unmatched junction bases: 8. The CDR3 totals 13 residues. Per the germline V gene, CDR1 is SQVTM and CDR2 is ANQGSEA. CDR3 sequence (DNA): TGCAGCGTTGACAAGGGGAGGGACAGGGAAGCTTTCTTT. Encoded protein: CSVDKGRDREAFF.

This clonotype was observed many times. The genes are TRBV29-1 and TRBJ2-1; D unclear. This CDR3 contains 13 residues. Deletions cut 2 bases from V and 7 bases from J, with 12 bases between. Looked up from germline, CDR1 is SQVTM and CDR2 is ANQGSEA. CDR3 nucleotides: TGCAGCGTTGAAACTCGGGCGGTAAATGAGCAGTTCTTC. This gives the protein CSVETRAVNEQFF.